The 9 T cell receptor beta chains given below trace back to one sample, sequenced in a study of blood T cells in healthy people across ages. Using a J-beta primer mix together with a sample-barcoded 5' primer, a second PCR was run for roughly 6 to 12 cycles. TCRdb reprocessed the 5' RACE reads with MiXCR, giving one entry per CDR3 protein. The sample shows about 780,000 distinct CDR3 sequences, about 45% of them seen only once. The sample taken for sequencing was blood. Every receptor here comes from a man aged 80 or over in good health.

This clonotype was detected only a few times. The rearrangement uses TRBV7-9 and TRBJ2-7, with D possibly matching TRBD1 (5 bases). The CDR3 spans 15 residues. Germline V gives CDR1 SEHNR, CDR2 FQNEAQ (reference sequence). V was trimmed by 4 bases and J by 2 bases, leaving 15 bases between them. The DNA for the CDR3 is TGTGCCAGCAGCTCCAATGATGACAGTCCCTACGAGCAGTACTTC. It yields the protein CASSSNDDSPYEQYF.

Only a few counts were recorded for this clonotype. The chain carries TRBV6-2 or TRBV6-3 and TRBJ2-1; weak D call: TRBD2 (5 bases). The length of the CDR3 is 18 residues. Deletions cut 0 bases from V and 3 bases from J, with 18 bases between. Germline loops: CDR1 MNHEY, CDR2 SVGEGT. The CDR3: CASSYSRVRGKNYNEQFF. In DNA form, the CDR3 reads TGTGCCAGCAGTTACTCGAGGGTCCGAGGGAAGAACTACAATGAGCAGTTCTTC.

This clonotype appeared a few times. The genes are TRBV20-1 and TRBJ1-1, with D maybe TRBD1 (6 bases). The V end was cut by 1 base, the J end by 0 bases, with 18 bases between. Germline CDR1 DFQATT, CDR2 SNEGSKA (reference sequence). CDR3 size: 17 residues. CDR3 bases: TGCAGTGCTAGAGCAGGGAACAGGGTGATGGTGAACACTGAAGCTTTCTTT. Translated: CSARAGNRVMVNTEAFF.

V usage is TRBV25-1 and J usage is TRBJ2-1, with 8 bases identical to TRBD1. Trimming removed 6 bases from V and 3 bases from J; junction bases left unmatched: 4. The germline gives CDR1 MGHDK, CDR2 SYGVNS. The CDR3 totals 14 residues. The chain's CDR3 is CASRDRVNYNEQFF. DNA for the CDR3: TGTGCCAGCAGGGACAGGGTGAACTACAATGAGCAGTTCTTC.

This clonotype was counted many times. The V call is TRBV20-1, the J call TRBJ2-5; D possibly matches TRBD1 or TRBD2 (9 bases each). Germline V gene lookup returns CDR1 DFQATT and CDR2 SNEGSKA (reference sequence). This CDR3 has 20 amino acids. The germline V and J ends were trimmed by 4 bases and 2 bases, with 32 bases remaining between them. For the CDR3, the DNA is TGCAGTGCTACGGACAGGGGTCTGCTCGCGGGAGGGCCCTGGCAAGAGACCCAGTACTTC. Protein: CSATDRGLLAGGPWQETQYF.

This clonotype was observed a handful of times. DNA of the CDR3: TGTGCCAGCAGTCGCCCTAGCGGCAGCTCCTACAATGAGCAGTTCTTC. It specifies CASSRPSGSSYNEQFF. This rearrangement joins TRBV28 to TRBJ2-1; the match to TRBD2 covers 7 bases. Trimming cost V 5 bases and J 0 bases; bases outside gene matches: 7. CDR3 length equals 16 residues. Germline V gene sequence: CDR1 MDHEN, CDR2 SYDVKM.

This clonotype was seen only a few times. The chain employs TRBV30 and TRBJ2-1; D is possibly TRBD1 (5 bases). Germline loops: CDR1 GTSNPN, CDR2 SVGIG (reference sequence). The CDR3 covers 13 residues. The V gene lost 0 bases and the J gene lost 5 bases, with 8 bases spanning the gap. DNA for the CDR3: TGTGCCTGGAGTGTGTTCAGGGACAATGAGCAGTTCTTC. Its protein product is CAWSVFRDNEQFF. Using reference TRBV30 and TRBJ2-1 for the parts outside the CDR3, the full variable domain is SQTIHQWPATLVQPVGSPLSLECTVEGTSNPNLYWYRQAAGRGLQLLFYSVGIGQISSEVPQNLSASRPQDRQFILSSKKLLLSDSGFYLCAWSVFRDNEQFFGPGTRLTVL.

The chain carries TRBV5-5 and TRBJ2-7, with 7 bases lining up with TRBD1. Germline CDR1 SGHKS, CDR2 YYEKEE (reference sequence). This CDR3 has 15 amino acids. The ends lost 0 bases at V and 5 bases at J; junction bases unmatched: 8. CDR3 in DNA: TGTGCCAGCAGCTTGGAGAGACAGGGTATTCACGAGCAGTACTTC. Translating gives CASSLERQGIHEQYF.

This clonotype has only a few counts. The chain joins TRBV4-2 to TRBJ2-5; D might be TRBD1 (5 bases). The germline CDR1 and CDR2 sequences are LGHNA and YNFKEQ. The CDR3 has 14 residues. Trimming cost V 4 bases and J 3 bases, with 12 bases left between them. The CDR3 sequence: CASSPMTAKETQYF. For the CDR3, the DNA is TGTGCCAGCAGCCCCATGACAGCCAAAGAGACCCAGTACTTC.